One sample yielded the 20 T cell receptor beta chains listed below, sequenced in a study of regulatory T cells in long-lasting Graves disease. TCR beta libraries were built with iRepertoire HTBI primers and Arm-PCR of CDR3 regions. TCRdb re-called the multiplex PCR reads through MiXCR, storing one row per CDR3 protein. The data hold roughly 500,000 distinct CDR3 sequences, with approximately 13% observed a single time. Indicated time point: newly diagnosed GD, antithyroid drugs for less than 3 months. After RNA was extracted from PBMCs, the TCR library was made from it. These same data were also listed under a study on T cells in Graves' hyperthyroidism and ophthalmopathy.

The material sequenced was peripheral blood mononuclear cells (PBMCs), taken at new diagnosis, from a patient treated with antithyroid drugs. The source of these receptors is a man in his thirties or forties with Graves disease.

This clonotype showed up many times. It is unclear where the CDR3 begins or ends on the DNA, so no DNA is shown, and the CDR3 is as TCRdb lists it. CDR3 sequence: CASSTSSGTDSYNEQFF. The V call is TRBV6-1, the J call TRBJ2-1; the DNA was not compared with TRBD1, the D call given in the table. Germline lookup yields CDR1 MNHNS and CDR2 SASEGT. Inclusive of both ends, the CDR3 amounts to 17 amino acids.

The genes are TRBV20-1 and TRBJ2-4; TRBD1 might be the D (7 bases). The CDR3 runs 14 residues. Germline V lookup: CDR1 DFQATT, CDR2 SNEGSKA (reference sequence). Trimming stripped 3 bases from V and 12 bases from J, with 21 bases between. The CDR3 loop reads CSASFPGGPQDQYF. CDR3 coding DNA: TGCAGTGCTAGCTTTCCAGGGGGGCCACAGGATCAGTACTTC.

This clonotype was detected ten times or more. For the CDR3, the DNA is TGTGCCAGCAGCCCGGACGGCCGCTCCTACGAGCAGTACTTC. Encoded protein: CASSPDGRSYEQYF. This chain joins TRBV12-3 or TRBV12-4 and TRBJ2-7, with D unclear. CDR3 length: 14 residues. Trimming cost V 6 bases and J 0 bases, with 12 bases left between them.

Ten or more counts support this clonotype. The V gene is TRBV20-1, the J gene TRBJ2-3, with D unclear. V was pared by 3 bases and J by 1 base, with 8 bases between. The germline gives CDR1 DFQATT, CDR2 SNEGSKA (reference sequence). The CDR3 consists of 13 residues. CDR3 loop: CSASLPGTDTQYF. The CDR3 DNA reads TGCAGTGCTAGCTTACCTGGCACAGATACGCAGTATTTT.

This clonotype came up a few times. This rearrangement joins TRBV20-1 to TRBJ2-1; 12 bases align to TRBD2. CDR1 is DFQATT, CDR2 SNEGSKA, per germline (reference sequence). V lost 3 bases and J lost 7; bases outside the gene matches: 7. CDR3 length equals 15 residues. CDR3 sequence (DNA): TGCAGTGCTAGGAAGAGACTAGCGGGAGATAATGAGCAGTTCTTC. This gives the protein CSARKRLAGDNEQFF.

This clonotype appeared many times. The chain combines TRBV20-1 with TRBJ1-2; unclear D gene. Germline V gene sequence: CDR1 DFQATT, CDR2 SNEGSKA (reference sequence). This CDR3 is 14 amino acids long. Between the trimmed V and J ends, which lost 5 bases and 8 bases, there was a span of 21 bases. The CDR3 bases are TGCAGTGCTCCTAAGGGAGGGCCTAGTGGCGGCTACACCTTC. Translating it yields CSAPKGGPSGGYTF.

This clonotype was seen repeatedly, ten times or more. The gene calls are TRBV7-9 and TRBJ2-3, with 10 bases matching TRBD2. Trimming took 5 bases from V and 2 from J; bases not matched to a gene: 4. The CDR3 contains 15 residues. Looked up from germline, CDR1 is SEHNR and CDR2 is FQNEAQ (reference sequence). The CDR3 nucleotides read TGTGCCAGCAGCCTTGGACTAGCGGACACAGATACGCAGTATTTT. Translation gives CASSLGLADTDTQYF.

The rearrangement uses TRBV9 and TRBJ2-3; D might be TRBD2 (6 bases). Between the trimmed V and J ends, which lost 2 bases and 0 bases, there was a span of 19 bases. Germline V lookup: CDR1 SGDLS, CDR2 YYNGEE. The CDR3 length is 18 residues. CDR3: CASSVHTSGAESTDTQYF. CDR3 nucleotides: TGTGCCAGCAGCGTCCATACCTCGGGAGCGGAGAGCACAGATACGCAGTATTTT. Supplemented by reference TRBV9 and TRBJ2-3, the full variable domain reads DSGVTQTPKHLITATGQRVTLRCSPRSGDLSVYWYQQSLDQGLQFLIQYYNGEERAKGNILERFSAQQFPDLHSELNLSSLELGDSALYFCASSVHTSGAESTDTQYFGPGTRLTVL.

This clonotype was seen at least ten times. The genes are TRBV6-1 and TRBJ1-4; D perhaps matches TRBD1 (5 bases). The CDR3 has 15 amino acids. CDR1 and CDR2 from the germline V gene are MNHNS and SASEGT. V was trimmed by 9 bases and J by 6 bases, leaving 20 bases between them. The CDR3 nucleotides read TGTGCCAGTAAGCCAAGTCGACAGTCCGATGAAAAACTGTTTTTT. Translated: CASKPSRQSDEKLFF.

V and J are TRBV5-1 and TRBJ2-5; no clear D. The CDR3 consists of 14 residues. Trimming took 4 bases from V and 3 from J, leaving 13 bases between them. Per the germline V gene, CDR1 is SGHRS and CDR2 is YFSETQ. CDR3 in amino acids: CASSSRVVKETQYF. The DNA of the CDR3 is TGCGCCAGCAGCAGCCGGGTGGTAAAAGAGACCCAGTACTTC.

V usage is TRBV12-5 and J usage is TRBJ2-7, with TRBD2 as a possible D gene (6 bases). V was cut by 1 base and J by 1 base, with 14 bases left in between. The CDR3 extends over 16 amino acids. Germline CDR1 LGHNT, CDR2 FRNRAP. This CDR3 reads CASGLGSGSRSYEQYF. The CDR3, as DNA: TGTGCTAGTGGTTTGGGATCCGGGAGTAGATCCTACGAGCAGTACTTC.

This clonotype came up many times. The rearrangement links TRBV12-3 or TRBV12-4 to TRBJ2-1, with 8 nucleotides matching TRBD2. The CDR3 spans 15 residues. V was pared by 7 bases and J by 7 bases, with 12 bases of the junction left unmatched. The CDR3 reads CASNLGGALGNEQFF. CDR3 nucleotide sequence: TGTGCCAGCAACCTCGGGGGGGCCCTAGGGAATGAGCAGTTCTTC.

This clonotype was detected many times. This sequence joins TRBV12-3 or TRBV12-4 and TRBJ1-2; D uncertain. The CDR3 runs to 16 residues. Deletions cut 3 bases from V and 0 bases from J, with 14 bases between. CDR3 DNA sequence: TGTGCCAGCAGTTTCGACGGGCGCACCACTAACTATGGCTACACCTTC. Its protein product is CASSFDGRTTNYGYTF.

A word on this clonotype: The junction and the germline gene differ at one end; a read error may be behind it. This chain uses TRBV5-1 with TRBJ1-6, with unresolved D. This CDR3 spans 13 amino acids. CDR1 is SGHRS and CDR2 is YFSETQ in the germline V gene. This chain's CDR3 is CASRGEENSPIHF. CDR3 DNA: TGCGCCAGCAGAGGAGAGGAGAATTCACCCATCCACTTT.

This clonotype was seen ten or more times. The chain has TRBV12-3 or TRBV12-4 and TRBJ1-5; maybe TRBD1 (6 bases). V shed 6 bases and J shed 7 bases, with 10 bases lying between them. The CDR3 is made up of 12 amino acids. The CDR3 bases are TGTGCCAGCAGGCTCCAGGGGCAGCCCCAGCATTTT. Translating gives CASRLQGQPQHF.

This clonotype was seen only a few times. The V and J genes are TRBV18 and TRBJ2-1, with TRBD2 matching 13 bases. V lost 0 bases to trimming and J lost 5 bases; unmatched junction nucleotides: 4. CDR3 size: 17 residues. Germline V gene lookup returns CDR1 KGHSH and CDR2 LQKENI. For the CDR3, the DNA is TGTGCCAGCTCACCACCGTTAGGACTAGCGGGAGACAATGAGCAGTTCTTC. Translation: CASSPPLGLAGDNEQFF.

This clonotype occurred many times. The CDR3 region has the DNA TGTGCCAGCAACGTGGGGCCCAGACTAGCGGGAGGCCCTATGAACACCGGGGAGCTGTTTTTT. This translates into CASNVGPRLAGGPMNTGELFF. The V and J genes are TRBV12-3 or TRBV12-4 and TRBJ2-2; 13 nucleotides line up with TRBD2. V gave up 7 bases and J gave up 1 base; unmatched junction bases: 18. The CDR3 consists of 21 residues.

This clonotype was seen repeatedly, ten times or more. V usage is TRBV12-3 or TRBV12-4 and J usage is TRBJ2-5, with TRBD2 matching 15 bases. The CDR3 has 16 amino acids. With V trimmed by 6 bases and J by 1 base, 3 bases remained unmatched. CDR3 DNA sequence: TGTGCCAGCAGGGGACTAGCGGGAGGTACCCAAGAGACCCAGTACTTC. Translating it yields CASRGLAGGTQETQYF.

In this sample, this clonotype turned up a few times. The chain uses TRBV20-1 and TRBJ2-2, with D hard to call. V was shortened by 0 bases and J by 7 bases, with 12 bases between the two germline ends. Germline V lookup: CDR1 DFQATT, CDR2 SNEGSKA (reference sequence). This CDR3 region has 14 residues. The CDR3 sequence is CSARDPNSLGELFF. CDR3 DNA sequence: TGCAGTGCTAGAGATCCGAACAGCCTCGGGGAGCTGTTTTTT.

The chain links TRBV5-1 to TRBJ2-1, with TRBD2 matching over 8 bases. This CDR3 is 16 amino acids long. J was trimmed by 0 bases and V by 5 bases; bases with no gene match: 7. Germline V lookup: CDR1 SGHRS, CDR2 YFSETQ. CDR3 in amino acids: CASREAGALSYNEQFF. The CDR3 DNA reads as TGCGCCAGCAGGGAAGCGGGAGCCCTCTCCTACAATGAGCAGTTCTTC. The full variable domain, its missing parts supplied by reference TRBV5-1 and TRBJ2-1, is KAGVTQTPRYLIKTRGQQVTLSCSPISGHRSVSWYQQTPGQGLQFLFEYFSETQRNKGNFPGRFSGRQFSNSRSEMNVSTLELGDSALYLCASREAGALSYNEQFFGPGTRLTVL.